This T cell receptor (beta chain) was sequenced for a study of cytomegalovirus exposure and HLA in healthy donors. Notes on the study in general: In a later analysis, productive TCRs from donors in an Asian-associated ancestry cluster reportedly carried fewer N-insertions than the cohort mean. Within a later analysis, the majority of CMV-associated TCR beta chains appeared HLA-restricted.

These donors counted as nominally healthy when sampled, but unrecorded immune exposures were likely. A remark on this clone: Its antigen is not known.

Trimming removed 2 bases from V and 1 base from J; junction bases left unmatched: 10. Per the germline V gene, CDR1 is MDHEN and CDR2 is SYDVKM. The CDR3 totals 17 residues. Both 60 Vbeta primers and 13 Jbeta primers went into the PCR. Profiled with immunoSEQ multiplex PCR; TCRdb holds only in-frame clones, not every one. The sample is made up of under 200,000 clones, and the top ten hold 5.5% to 7.5% of it. This clonotype was obtained from a man under 40 in good health and CMV-seronegative. Sequenced material: PBMCs. The gene calls are TRBV28 and TRBJ1-1, with 7 bases lining up with TRBD1. CDR3 loop: CASSLRPPTGENTEAFF. In DNA form, the CDR3 reads TGTGCCAGCAGTTTACGACCCCCTACAGGGGAGAACACTGAAGCTTTCTTT.